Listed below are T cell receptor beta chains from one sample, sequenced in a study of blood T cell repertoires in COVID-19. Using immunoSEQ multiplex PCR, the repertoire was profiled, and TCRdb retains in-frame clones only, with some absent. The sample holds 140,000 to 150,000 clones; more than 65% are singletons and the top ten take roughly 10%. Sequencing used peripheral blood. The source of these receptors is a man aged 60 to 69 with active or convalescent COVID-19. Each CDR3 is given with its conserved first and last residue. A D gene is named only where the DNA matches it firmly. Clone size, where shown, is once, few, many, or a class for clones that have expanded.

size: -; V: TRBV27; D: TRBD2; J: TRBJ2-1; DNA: TGTGCCAGTCGGCGGGGGGGTAGTACCTACAATGAGCAGTTCTTC; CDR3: CASRRGGSTYNEQFF
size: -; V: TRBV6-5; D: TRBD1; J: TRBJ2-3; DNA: TGTGCCAGCAGTACCCTTCCGGGACAGGTGTATTTT; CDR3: CASSTLPGQVYF
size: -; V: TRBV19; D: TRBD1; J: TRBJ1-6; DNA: TGTGCCACCAAAGGAGGGACAGGGTACAATTCACCCCTCCACTTT; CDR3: CATKGGTGYNSPLHF
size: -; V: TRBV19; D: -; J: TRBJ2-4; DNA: TGTGCCAGTAGTATAGGGTCGCCAGGGGCGGCCAAAAACATTCAGTACTTC; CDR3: CASSIGSPGAAKNIQYF
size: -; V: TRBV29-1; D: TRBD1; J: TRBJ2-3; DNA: TGCAGCGTTGTAGGACAGGCCGACACAGATACGCAGTATTTT; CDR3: CSVVGQADTDTQYF
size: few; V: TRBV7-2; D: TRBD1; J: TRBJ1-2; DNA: TGTGCCAGCAGCTTAGCGTCAGGGGGAGATGGCTACACCTTC; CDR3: CASSLASGGDGYTF
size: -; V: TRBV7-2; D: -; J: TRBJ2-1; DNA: TGTGCCAGCAGCTTAGCTTCGGGGTACTATGAGCAGTTCTTC; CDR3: CASSLASGYYEQFF
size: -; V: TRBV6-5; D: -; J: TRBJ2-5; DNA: TGTGCCAGCAGGGTGAGGGAGACCCAGTACTTC; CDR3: CASRVRETQYF
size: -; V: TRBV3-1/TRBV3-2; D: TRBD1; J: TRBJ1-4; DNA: TGTGCCAGCAGCCATCGAGGGGGCGAAAAACTGTTTTTT; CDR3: CASSHRGGEKLFF
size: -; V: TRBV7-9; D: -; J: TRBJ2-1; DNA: TGTGCCAGCAGCTTAGTCTCGGATGAGCAGTTCTTC; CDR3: CASSLVSDEQFF
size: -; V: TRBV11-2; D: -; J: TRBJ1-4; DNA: TGTGCCAGCAGCTTAGTCGCCAGTTTAGGGGAACTGTTTTTT; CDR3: CASSLVASLGELFF
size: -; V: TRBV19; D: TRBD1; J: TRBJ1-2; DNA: TGTGCCAGCCGTCATGGGACAGACAATAGCTATGGCTACACCTTC; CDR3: CASRHGTDNSYGYTF
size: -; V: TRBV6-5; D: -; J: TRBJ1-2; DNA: TGTGCCACCAGAGGCAGGAACTATGGCTACACCTTC; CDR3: CATRGRNYGYTF
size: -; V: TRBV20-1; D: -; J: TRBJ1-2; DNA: TGCAGTGCAAGAACAATTTCTGGCTACACCTTC; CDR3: CSARTISGYTF
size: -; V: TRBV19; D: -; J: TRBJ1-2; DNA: TGTGCCAGTACTTCGCTTTTTACAGCCAATTCTAACTATGGCTACACCTTC; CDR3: CASTSLFTANSNYGYTF
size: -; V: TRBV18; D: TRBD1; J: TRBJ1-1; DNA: TGTGCCAGCTCCTTAAACCAGGAAGGGGGCGAAGCTTTCTTT; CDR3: CASSLNQEGGEAFF
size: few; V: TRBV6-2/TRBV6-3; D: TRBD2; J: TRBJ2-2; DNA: TGTGCCAGCAGCTACTCGGGAGGCGTTGACGGGGAGCTGTTTTTT; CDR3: CASSYSGGVDGELFF
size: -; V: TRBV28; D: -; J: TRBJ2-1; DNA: TGTGCCAGCAGTTTTCAAATTGGTTTCGGGACTGGATTCAATGAGCAGTTCTTC; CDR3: CASSFQIGFGTGFNEQFF
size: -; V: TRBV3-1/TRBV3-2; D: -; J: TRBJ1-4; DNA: TGTGCCAGCAGCCAACCCGTTTCAACTAATGAAAAACTGTTTTTT; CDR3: CASSQPVSTNEKLFF
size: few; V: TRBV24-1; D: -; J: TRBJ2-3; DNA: TGTGCCACCAGTGATTCACTAGATACGCAGTATTTT; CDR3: CATSDSLDTQYF
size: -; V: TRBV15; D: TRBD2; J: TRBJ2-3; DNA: TGTGCCACCAGCAGAGATGGCCGGGGGGAGCAGTATTTT; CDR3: CATSRDGRGEQYF
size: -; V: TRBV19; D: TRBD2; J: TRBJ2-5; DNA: TGTGCCAGTAGTCAACGGACTAGCGGGGGCAGAGAGACCCAGTACTTC; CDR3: CASSQRTSGGRETQYF
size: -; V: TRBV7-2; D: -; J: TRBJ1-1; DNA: TGTGCCAGCAGCTACTTATCTGGGAACACTGAAGCTTTCTTT; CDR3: CASSYLSGNTEAFF
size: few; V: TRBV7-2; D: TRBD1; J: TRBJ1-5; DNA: TGTGCCAGCAGCTTTTTCAGGACAGGCGGGAATCAGCCCCAGCATTTT; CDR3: CASSFFRTGGNQPQHF
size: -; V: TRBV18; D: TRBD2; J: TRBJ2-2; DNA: TGTGCCAGCTCACAAACGACTAGCACGAACACCGGGGAGCTGTTTTTT; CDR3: CASSQTTSTNTGELFF
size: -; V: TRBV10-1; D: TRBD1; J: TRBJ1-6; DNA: TGCGCCAGCAGTGAAGGGACAGTTTCACCCCTCCACTTT; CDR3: CASSEGTVSPLHF
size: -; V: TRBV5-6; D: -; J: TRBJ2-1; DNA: TGTGCCAGCAGCTTGGCTCCTGTGGGCGATAATGAGCAGTTCTTC; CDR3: CASSLAPVGDNEQFF
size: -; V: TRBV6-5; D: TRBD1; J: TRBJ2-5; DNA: TGTGCCAGCAGTTCCTTCCGGGACAGCAACCAAGAGACCCAGTACTTC; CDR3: CASSSFRDSNQETQYF
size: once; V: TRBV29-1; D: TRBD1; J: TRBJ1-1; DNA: TGCAGCGTTGAAGGTTACCAGCGACAGGGAGGTGTGAACACTGAAGCTTTCTTT; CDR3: CSVEGYQRQGGVNTEAFF
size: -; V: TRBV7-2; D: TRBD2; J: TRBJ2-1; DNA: TGTGCCAGCAGCTTAGGGACTAGCGGGGTCGGGAGGGGATACAATGAGCAGTTCTTC; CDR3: CASSLGTSGVGRGYNEQFF
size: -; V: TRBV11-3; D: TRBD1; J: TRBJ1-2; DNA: TGTGCCAGCAGCCCCTACGGGACAGGCTCGTCGAACTATGGCTACACCTTC; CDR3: CASSPYGTGSSNYGYTF
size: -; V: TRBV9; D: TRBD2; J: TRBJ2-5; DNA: TGTGCCAGCAGCGTAGGTGGCAGGGAGGGGGAGACCCAGTACTTC; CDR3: CASSVGGREGETQYF
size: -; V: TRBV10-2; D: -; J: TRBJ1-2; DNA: TGCGCCAGCAGATCGTCCGGCTATGGCTACACCTTC; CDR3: CASRSSGYGYTF
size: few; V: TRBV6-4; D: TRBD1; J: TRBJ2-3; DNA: TGTGCCAGCAGTGAAGGGACAGGGGGTACAGATACGCAGTATTTT; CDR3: CASSEGTGGTDTQYF
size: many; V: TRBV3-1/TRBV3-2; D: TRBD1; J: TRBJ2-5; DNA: TGTGCCAGCAGCCACCACAGGGGCCAGGAGACCCAGTACTTC; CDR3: CASSHHRGQETQYF
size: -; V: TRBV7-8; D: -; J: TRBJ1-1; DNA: TGTGCCAGCAGCTTATGGCCCAGGTACACTGAAGCTTTCTTT; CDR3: CASSLWPRYTEAFF
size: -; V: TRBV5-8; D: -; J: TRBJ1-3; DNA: TGTGCCAGCAGCTTAACAAGACTGAGCTCTGGAAACACCATATATTTT; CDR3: CASSLTRLSSGNTIYF
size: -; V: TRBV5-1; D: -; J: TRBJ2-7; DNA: TGCGCCAGCAGCTGGGACACGAATGATCCCTACGAGCAGTACTTC; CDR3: CASSWDTNDPYEQYF
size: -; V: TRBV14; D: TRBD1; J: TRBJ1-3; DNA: TGTGCCAGCAGCCGCCTGACAGGGGCTGGAAACACCATATATTTT; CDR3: CASSRLTGAGNTIYF
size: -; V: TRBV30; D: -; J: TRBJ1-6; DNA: TGTGCCTGGAGTGTGTATACAGATAATTCACCCCTCCACTTT; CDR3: CAWSVYTDNSPLHF
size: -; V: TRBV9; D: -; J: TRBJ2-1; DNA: TGTGCCAGCAATTCTGGAACAGGGCCCTCCTACAATGAGCAGTTCTTC; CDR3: CASNSGTGPSYNEQFF
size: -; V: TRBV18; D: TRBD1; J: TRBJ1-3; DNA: TGTGCCAGCTCACCGCCGGGACAGGTCATCTCTGGAAACACCATATATTTT; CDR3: CASSPPGQVISGNTIYF
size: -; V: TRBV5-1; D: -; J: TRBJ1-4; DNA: TGCGCCAGCAGCTTGGAAAGGGGTGGCGAAAAACTGTTTTTT; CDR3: CASSLERGGEKLFF
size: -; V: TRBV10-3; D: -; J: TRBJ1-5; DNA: TGTGCCATCAGTGACGGTGCGGGATTCGGAAATAGCAATCAGCCCCAGCATTTT; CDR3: CAISDGAGFGNSNQPQHF
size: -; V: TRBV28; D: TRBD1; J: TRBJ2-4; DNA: TGTGCCAGCACCAACCCCGGGACAGAAAACATTCAGTACTTC; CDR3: CASTNPGTENIQYF
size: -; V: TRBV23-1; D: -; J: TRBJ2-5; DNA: TGCGCCACCTCGTACAGCAAATGGGGAGGAGAGACCCAGTACTTC; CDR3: CATSYSKWGGETQYF
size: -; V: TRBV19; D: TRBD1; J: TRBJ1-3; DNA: TGTGCCAGTAGTGAACGCGGGACAGGGAGCCACGGAAACACCATATATTTT; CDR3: CASSERGTGSHGNTIYF
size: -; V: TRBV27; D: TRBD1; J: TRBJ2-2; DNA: TGTGCCAGCAGCCCCACGAGAACATGGACAGGGGGCCTCACCGGGGAGCTGTTTTTT; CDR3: CASSPTRTWTGGLTGELFF